This is a list of T cell receptor beta chains from one sample in a study of Ad26.COV2.S vaccination and SARS-CoV-2 variants. The table came from immunoSEQ multiplex PCR; TCRdb's copy has only in-frame clones and leaves some out. In the table there are over 110,000 clones, approximately 90% of which are singletons. Sample: peripheral blood, taken after recovery from COVID-19. All receptors derive from a human donor who had recovered from COVID-19. Each CDR3 is given with its conserved first and last residue. The order of the fields is V gene, clone size, D gene, J gene, CDR3 DNA, CDR3 protein. D genes are given only for firm matches. Clone size appears in some rows only: once, few, many, or a class for an expanded clone.

V gene: TRBV28
clone size: few
D gene: NA
J gene: TRBJ2-7
CDR3 DNA: TGTGCCAGCAGGTCGAAGAGGGGTGGCGAGCAGTACTTC
CDR3 protein: CASRSKRGGEQYF

V gene: TRBV6-5
clone size: NA
D gene: NA
J gene: TRBJ2-2
CDR3 DNA: TGTGCCAGCAGTTACGGTAGTTTTGCGAACACCGGGGAGCTGTTTTTT
CDR3 protein: CASSYGSFANTGELFF

V gene: TRBV14
clone size: NA
D gene: NA
J gene: TRBJ1-2
CDR3 DNA: TGTGCCAGCAGCCAAGAAGAGTGGGCTGTAGGGGCCTATGGCTACACCTTC
CDR3 protein: CASSQEEWAVGAYGYTF

V gene: TRBV12-3/TRBV12-4
clone size: NA
D gene: NA
J gene: TRBJ2-2
CDR3 DNA: TGTGCCAGCAGACCTCTCTGGGACGGGGAGCTGTTTTTT
CDR3 protein: CASRPLWDGELFF

V gene: TRBV3-1/TRBV3-2
clone size: few
D gene: TRBD2
J gene: TRBJ2-5
CDR3 DNA: TGTGCCAGCCATGGGCTAGCGGGGGCCCAGAGGGAGACCCAGTACTTC
CDR3 protein: CASHGLAGAQRETQYF

V gene: TRBV6-2/TRBV6-3
clone size: NA
D gene: NA
J gene: TRBJ2-1
CDR3 DNA: TGTGCCAGCAGTTACGAGGGGGGTGGCAATGAGCAGTTCTTC
CDR3 protein: CASSYEGGGNEQFF

V gene: TRBV7-6
clone size: NA
D gene: TRBD1
J gene: TRBJ2-1
CDR3 DNA: TGTGCCAGCAGCTTACTCTCGCCCCAATCCGGGACAGGGTACAATGAGCAGTTCTTC
CDR3 protein: CASSLLSPQSGTGYNEQFF

V gene: TRBV5-4
clone size: NA
D gene: TRBD1
J gene: TRBJ1-2
CDR3 DNA: TGTGCCAGCAGCTTAAAGCCCGCGGACAGGGTGGGGATACCCTATGGCTACACCTTC
CDR3 protein: CASSLKPADRVGIPYGYTF

V gene: TRBV15
clone size: NA
D gene: NA
J gene: TRBJ2-5
CDR3 DNA: TGTGCCACCACACGGGGGCGGGGCTGGGACCAAGAGACCCAGTACTTC
CDR3 protein: CATTRGRGWDQETQYF

V gene: TRBV7-2
clone size: NA
D gene: NA
J gene: TRBJ1-4
CDR3 DNA: TGTGCCAGCAGCCCAAGGGGAGGGGGGGAGGAAAAACTGTTTTTT
CDR3 protein: CASSPRGGGEEKLFF

V gene: TRBV19
clone size: NA
D gene: NA
J gene: TRBJ1-4
CDR3 DNA: TGTGCCAGTAATTCACCGGGACTGTTTAATGAAAAACTGTTTTTT
CDR3 protein: CASNSPGLFNEKLFF

V gene: TRBV6-2/TRBV6-3
clone size: NA
D gene: NA
J gene: TRBJ1-4
CDR3 DNA: TGTGCCAGCAGTTACTCGACTGGAAATGAAAAACTGTTTTTT
CDR3 protein: CASSYSTGNEKLFF

V gene: TRBV27
clone size: NA
D gene: NA
J gene: TRBJ2-7
CDR3 DNA: TGTGCCAGCAGTTTTAAGGCTTACTACGAGCAGTACTTC
CDR3 protein: CASSFKAYYEQYF

V gene: TRBV4-3
clone size: once
D gene: NA
J gene: TRBJ1-1
CDR3 DNA: TGCGCCAGCAGCCAAGAAACCCCGAACACTGAAGCTTTCTTT
CDR3 protein: CASSQETPNTEAFF